Given below is one TCR beta chain in context. TCRdb's copy holds only in-frame clones and misses some; the assay was immunoSEQ multiplex PCR. The profile shows about 1 million clones, around 76% of them singletons. This sample is drawn from a study of shared clonotypes between healthy human individuals. For the study at large: CD8 memory received one plate per donor, CD8 naive two, CD4 memory three and CD4 naive three.

Trimming took 2 bases from V and 3 from J, leaving 8 bases between them. Germline CDR1 is MNHNS and CDR2 is SASEGT. CDR3 length equals 13 residues. Sequencing was carried out using memory CD4+ T cells sorted from blood. Subset noted: CD45RA-negative fraction. The genes are TRBV6-1 and TRBJ2-7; no clear D gene. This TCR derives from a man younger than 35 in good health. CDR3 nucleotide sequence: TGTGCCAGCAGTGAACAGCTCATCTACGAGCAGTACTTC. It is translated as CASSEQLIYEQYF.